This TCR beta chain was profiled in a study of beta chain features in type 1 diabetes. V lost 0 bases and J lost 4, with 7 bases in between. This CDR3 spans 13 amino acids. Germline values: CDR1 SGDLS, CDR2 YYNGEE. This clone showed up just a few times. TCRB transcripts that were expressed got sequenced, as all of the isolated RNA had been reverse transcribed. Produced via immunoSEQ multiplex PCR; TCRdb's table is partial and in-frame only. The sample lists 360,000 or so clones, 15% to 20% occurring once. The gene calls are TRBV9 and TRBJ1-1, with D unclear. The sample comprised naive CD4+ T cells from blood. The receptor was derived from a woman aged 18-29 years in good health. The CDR3: CASSVVLATEAFF. CDR3 bases: TGTGCCAGCAGCGTAGTACTTGCCACTGAAGCTTTCTTT. The whole variable domain, remainder taken from reference TRBV9 and TRBJ1-1, is DSGVTQTPKHLITATGQRVTLRCSPRSGDLSVYWYQQSLDQGLQFLIQYYNGEERAKGNILERFSAQQFPDLHSELNLSSLELGDSALYFCASSVVLATEAFFGQGTRLTVV.